The TCR beta chain under discussion was sequenced for a study of T cells after somatic rescue of genetic block. This CDR3 has 18 residues. V gave up 5 bases and J gave up 2 bases; unmatched junction bases: 18. Germline CDR1 SGHNT, CDR2 YENEEA. Measured with immunoSEQ multiplex PCR; TCRdb has only the in-frame clones, and not every one. Here the sample spans more than 70,000 clones, 90% being singletons. The TCR sequence derives from a woman under 30. V and J are TRBV11-3 and TRBJ2-7; TRBD2 agrees at 7 bases. The sample comprised peripheral blood mononuclear cells (PBMCs). The CDR3 DNA sequence: TGTGCCAGCAGCATGAGCCCCCATTGGGGGGAGGGCCCCTACGAGCAGTACTTC. Translation gives CASSMSPHWGEGPYEQYF.